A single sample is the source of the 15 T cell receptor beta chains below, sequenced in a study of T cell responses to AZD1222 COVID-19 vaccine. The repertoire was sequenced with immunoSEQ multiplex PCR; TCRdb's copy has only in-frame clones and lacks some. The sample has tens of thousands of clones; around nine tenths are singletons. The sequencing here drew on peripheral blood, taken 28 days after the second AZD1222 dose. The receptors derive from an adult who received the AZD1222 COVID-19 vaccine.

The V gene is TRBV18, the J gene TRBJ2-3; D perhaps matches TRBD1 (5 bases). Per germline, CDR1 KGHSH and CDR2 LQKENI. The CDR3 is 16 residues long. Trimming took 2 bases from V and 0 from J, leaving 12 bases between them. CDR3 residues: CASSPSRVSSTDTQYF. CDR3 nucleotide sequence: TGTGCCAGCTCACCAAGCAGGGTCTCTAGCACAGATACGCAGTATTTT.

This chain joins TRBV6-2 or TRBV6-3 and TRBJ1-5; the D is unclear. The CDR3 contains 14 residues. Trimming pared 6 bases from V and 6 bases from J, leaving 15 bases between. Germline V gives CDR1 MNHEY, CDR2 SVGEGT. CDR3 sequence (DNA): TGTGCCAGCAGCTTTGAGGTTTTCGGTCAGCCCCAGCATTTT. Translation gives CASSFEVFGQPQHF.

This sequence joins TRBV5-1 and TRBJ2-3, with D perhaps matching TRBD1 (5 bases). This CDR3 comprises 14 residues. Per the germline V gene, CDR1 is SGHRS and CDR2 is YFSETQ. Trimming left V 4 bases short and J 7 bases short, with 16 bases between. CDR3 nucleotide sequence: TGCGCCAGCAGCCTAGAGACAGCTTCCTATACGCAGTATTTT. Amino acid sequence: CASSLETASYTQYF.

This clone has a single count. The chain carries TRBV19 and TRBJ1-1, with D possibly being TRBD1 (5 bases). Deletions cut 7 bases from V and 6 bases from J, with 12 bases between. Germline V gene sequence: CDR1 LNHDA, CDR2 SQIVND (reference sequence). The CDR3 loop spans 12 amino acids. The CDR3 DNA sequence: TGTGCCAGTACTCTAGGGGTTTCTGAAGCTTTCTTT. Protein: CASTLGVSEAFF. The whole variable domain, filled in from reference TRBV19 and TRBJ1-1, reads DGGITQSPKYLFRKEGQNVTLSCEQNLNHDAMYWYRQDPGQGLRLIYYSQIVNDFQKGDIAEGYSVSREKKESFPLTVTSAQKNPTAFYLCASTLGVSEAFFGQGTRLTVV.

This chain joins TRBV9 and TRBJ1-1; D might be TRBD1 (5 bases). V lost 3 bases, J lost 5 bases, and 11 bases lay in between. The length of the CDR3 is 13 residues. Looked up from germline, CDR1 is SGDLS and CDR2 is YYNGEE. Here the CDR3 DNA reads TGTGCCAGCAGCGCGGGGGGAGGAACTGAAGCTTTCTTT. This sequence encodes CASSAGGGTEAFF.

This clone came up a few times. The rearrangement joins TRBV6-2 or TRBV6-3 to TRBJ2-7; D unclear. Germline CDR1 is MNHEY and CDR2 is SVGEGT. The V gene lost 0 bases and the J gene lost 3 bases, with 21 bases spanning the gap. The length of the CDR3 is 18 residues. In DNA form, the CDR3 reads TGTGCCAGCAGTTACTCGAATAAGGGCTCGCGGATGGGCTACGAGCAGTACTTC. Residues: CASSYSNKGSRMGYEQYF.

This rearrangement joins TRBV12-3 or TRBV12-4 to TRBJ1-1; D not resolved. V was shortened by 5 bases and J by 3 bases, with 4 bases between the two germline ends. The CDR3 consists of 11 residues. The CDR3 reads CASSGYTEAFF. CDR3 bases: TGTGCCAGCAGTGGGTACACTGAAGCTTTCTTT.

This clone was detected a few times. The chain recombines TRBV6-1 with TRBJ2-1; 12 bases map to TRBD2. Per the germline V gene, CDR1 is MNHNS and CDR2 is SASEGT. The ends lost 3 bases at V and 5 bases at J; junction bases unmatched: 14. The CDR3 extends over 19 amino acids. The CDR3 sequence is CASSDRSLAGGGSHNEQFF. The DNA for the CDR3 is TGTGCCAGCAGTGACCGCTCTCTAGCGGGGGGGGGTAGTCACAATGAGCAGTTCTTC.

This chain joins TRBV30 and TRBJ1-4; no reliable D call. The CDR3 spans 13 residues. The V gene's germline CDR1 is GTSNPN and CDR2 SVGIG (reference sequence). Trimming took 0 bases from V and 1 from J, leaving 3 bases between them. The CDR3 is CAWSVQTNEKLFF. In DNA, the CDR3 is TGTGCCTGGAGTGTTCAAACTAATGAAAAACTGTTTTTT. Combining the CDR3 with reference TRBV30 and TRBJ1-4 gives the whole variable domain SQTIHQWPATLVQPVGSPLSLECTVEGTSNPNLYWYRQAAGRGLQLLFYSVGIGQISSEVPQNLSASRPQDRQFILSSKKLLLSDSGFYLCAWSVQTNEKLFFGSGTQLSVL.

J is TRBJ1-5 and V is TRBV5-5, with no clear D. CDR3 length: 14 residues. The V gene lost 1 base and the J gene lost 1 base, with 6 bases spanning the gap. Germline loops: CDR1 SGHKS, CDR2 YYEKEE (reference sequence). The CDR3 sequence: CASSLLESNQPQHF. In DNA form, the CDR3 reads TGTGCCAGCAGCTTGCTAGAGAGCAATCAGCCCCAGCATTTT. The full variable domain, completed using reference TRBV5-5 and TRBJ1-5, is DAGVTQSPTHLIKTRGQQVTLRCSPISGHKSVSWYQQVLGQGPQFIFQYYEKEERGRGNFPDRFSARQFPNYSSELNVNALLLGDSALYLCASSLLESNQPQHFGDGTRLSIL.

The DNA of the CDR3 is TGTGCCAGCAGTTCCCAGGGTTTGGCGAACAATGAGCAGTTCTTC. As protein: CASSSQGLANNEQFF. This chain connects TRBV28 to TRBJ2-1, with D possibly TRBD1 on 5 matching bases. CDR1 and CDR2 from the germline V gene are MDHEN and SYDVKM. The V gene lost 4 bases and the J gene lost 5 bases, with 15 bases spanning the gap. CDR3 size: 15 residues.

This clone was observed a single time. CDR3 DNA: TGTGCCAGCAGCCCACGCCGAGAGGGGCCGGTCTACACCTTC. Protein product: CASSPRREGPVYTF. The V and J genes are TRBV7-2 and TRBJ1-2, with D tentatively TRBD1 (5 bases). The V and J ends lost 5 bases and 10 bases respectively, with 20 bases between them. CDR1 SGHTA and CDR2 FQGNSA come from the germline V gene. This CDR3 region has 14 residues.

The CDR3 spells CASSLNRDTEAFF. The CDR3, as DNA: TGTGCCAGCAGTTTAAACAGGGACACTGAAGCTTTCTTT. This sequence joins TRBV12-3 or TRBV12-4 and TRBJ1-1; tentative D call: TRBD1 (6 bases). This CDR3 spans 13 amino acids. V was clipped by 2 bases and J by 3 bases, with 7 bases between them.

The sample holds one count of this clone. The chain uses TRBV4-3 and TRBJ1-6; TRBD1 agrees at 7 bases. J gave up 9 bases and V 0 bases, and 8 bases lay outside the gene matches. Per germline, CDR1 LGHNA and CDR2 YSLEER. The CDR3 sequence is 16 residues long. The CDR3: CASSQDGPQGGSPLHF. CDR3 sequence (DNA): TGCGCCAGCAGCCAAGATGGGCCCCAGGGGGGTTCACCCCTCCACTTT.

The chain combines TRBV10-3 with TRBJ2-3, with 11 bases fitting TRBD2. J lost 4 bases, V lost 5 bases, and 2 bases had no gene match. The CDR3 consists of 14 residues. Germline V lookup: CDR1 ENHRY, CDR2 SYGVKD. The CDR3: CAISQTSGADTQYF. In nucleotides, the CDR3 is TGTGCCATCAGTCAGACTAGCGGGGCAGATACGCAGTATTTT.